This entry features one T cell receptor beta chain sequence. Its cognate antigen is unknown. The sample is drawn from a study of cytomegalovirus exposure and HLA in healthy donors. The study's findings and limits: Reported results showed that the classifier diagnosed cytomegalovirus status with high specificity and sensitivity. The listing of roughly 160 TCR beta chains classed them as cytomegalovirus-associated. Later analysis identified several of the most significant clusters that appeared linked to common viral pathogens. Later on, a genetic analysis was performed. It linked a missense variant in DCLRE1C with V- and J-gene trimming of TCR beta.

PCR amplification relied on 60 Vbeta primers (plus 13 Jbeta primers). Profiled with immunoSEQ multiplex PCR; TCRdb holds only in-frame clones, not every one. The sample lists 150,000 to 200,000 clones, less than 90% seen once, with roughly 1.9% in the top ten. The length of the CDR3 is 14 residues. V was clipped by 6 bases and J by 1 base; unmatched bases: 4. Germline lookup yields CDR1 SNHLY and CDR2 FYNNEI. The specimen sequenced was PBMCs. The chain couples TRBV2 to TRBJ1-1, with TRBD1 matching over 8 bases. This receptor was identified in a woman aged 18-29 years in good health and CMV-seronegative. The CDR3 loop reads CASRGQVGNTEAFF. In DNA, the CDR3 is TGTGCCAGCAGGGGACAGGTGGGGAACACTGAAGCTTTCTTT.